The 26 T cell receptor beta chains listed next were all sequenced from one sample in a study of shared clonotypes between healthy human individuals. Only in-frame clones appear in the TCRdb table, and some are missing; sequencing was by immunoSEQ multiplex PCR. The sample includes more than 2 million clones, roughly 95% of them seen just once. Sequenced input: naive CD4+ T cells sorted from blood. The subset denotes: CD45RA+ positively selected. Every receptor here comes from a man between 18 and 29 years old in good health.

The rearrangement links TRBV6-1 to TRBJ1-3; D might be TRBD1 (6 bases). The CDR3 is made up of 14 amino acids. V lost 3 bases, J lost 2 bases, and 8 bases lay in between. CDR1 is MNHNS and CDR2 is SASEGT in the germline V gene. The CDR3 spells CASSDQGTGNTIYF. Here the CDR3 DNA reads TGTGCCAGCAGTGACCAGGGGACTGGAAACACCATATATTTT.

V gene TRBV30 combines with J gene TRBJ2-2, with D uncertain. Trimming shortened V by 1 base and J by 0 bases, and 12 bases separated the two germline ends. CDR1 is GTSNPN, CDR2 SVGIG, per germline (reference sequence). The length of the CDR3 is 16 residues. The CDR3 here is CAWSESDTSNTGELFF. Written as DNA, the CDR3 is TGTGCCTGGAGTGAGTCCGACACCTCGAACACCGGGGAGCTGTTTTTT.

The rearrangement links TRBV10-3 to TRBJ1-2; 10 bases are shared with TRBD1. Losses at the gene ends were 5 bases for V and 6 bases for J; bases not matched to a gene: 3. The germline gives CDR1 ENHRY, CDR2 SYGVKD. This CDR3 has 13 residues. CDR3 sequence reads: CAISRTGGDGYTF. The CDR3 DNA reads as TGTGCCATCAGTCGGACAGGGGGAGATGGCTACACCTTC.

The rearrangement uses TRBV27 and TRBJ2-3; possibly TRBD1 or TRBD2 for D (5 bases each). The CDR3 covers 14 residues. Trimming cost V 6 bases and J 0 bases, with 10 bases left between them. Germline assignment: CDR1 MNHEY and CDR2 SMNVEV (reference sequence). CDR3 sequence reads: CASSPWGSTDTQYF. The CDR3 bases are TGTGCCAGCAGCCCTTGGGGGAGCACAGATACGCAGTATTTT.

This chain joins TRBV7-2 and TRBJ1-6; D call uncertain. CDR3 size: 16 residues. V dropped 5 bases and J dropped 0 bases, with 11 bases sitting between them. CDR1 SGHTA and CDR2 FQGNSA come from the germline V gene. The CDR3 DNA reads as TGTGCCAGCAGCCCCTCGACAAGCTCCTATAATTCACCCCTCCACTTT. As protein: CASSPSTSSYNSPLHF.

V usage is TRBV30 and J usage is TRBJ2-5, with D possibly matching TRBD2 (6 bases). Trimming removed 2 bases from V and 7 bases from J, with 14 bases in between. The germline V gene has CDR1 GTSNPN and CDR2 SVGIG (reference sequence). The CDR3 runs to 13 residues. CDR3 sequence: CAWSPGGVGTQYF. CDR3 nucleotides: TGTGCCTGGAGTCCCGGGGGTGTGGGGACCCAGTACTTC.

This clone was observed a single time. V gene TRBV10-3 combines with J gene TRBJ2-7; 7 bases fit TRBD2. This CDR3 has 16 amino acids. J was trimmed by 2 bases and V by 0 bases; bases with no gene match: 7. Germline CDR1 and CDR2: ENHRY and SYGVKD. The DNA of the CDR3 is TGTGCCATCAGTGAGTCCTCTGACGGGAGGCCCTACGAGCAGTACTTC. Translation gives CAISESSDGRPYEQYF.

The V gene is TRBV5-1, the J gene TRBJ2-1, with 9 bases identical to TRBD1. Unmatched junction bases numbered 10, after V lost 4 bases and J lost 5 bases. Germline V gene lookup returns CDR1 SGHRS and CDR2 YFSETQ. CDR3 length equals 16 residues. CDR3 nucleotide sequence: TGCGCCAGCAGCACAGGGGGCCTCACCGGAAACAATGAGCAGTTCTTC. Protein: CASSTGGLTGNNEQFF.

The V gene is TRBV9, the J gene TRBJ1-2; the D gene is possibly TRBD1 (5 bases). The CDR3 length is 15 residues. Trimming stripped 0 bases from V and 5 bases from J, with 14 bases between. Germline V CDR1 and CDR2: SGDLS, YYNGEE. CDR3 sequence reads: CASSVGEGFLYGYTF. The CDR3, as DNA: TGTGCCAGCAGCGTAGGGGAGGGGTTCCTTTATGGCTACACCTTC.

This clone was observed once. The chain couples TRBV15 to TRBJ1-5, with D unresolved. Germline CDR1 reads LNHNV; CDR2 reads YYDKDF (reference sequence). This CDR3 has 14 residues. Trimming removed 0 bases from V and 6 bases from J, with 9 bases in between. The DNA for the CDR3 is TGTGCCACCAGCAGAGACAAAATCGGTCAGCCCCAGCATTTT. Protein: CATSRDKIGQPQHF.

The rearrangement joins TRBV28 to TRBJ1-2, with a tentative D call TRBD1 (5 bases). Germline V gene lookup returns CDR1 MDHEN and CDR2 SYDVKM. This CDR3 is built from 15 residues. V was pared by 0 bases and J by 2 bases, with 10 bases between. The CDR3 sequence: CASSLWGRGNYGYTF. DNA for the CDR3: TGTGCCAGCAGTTTATGGGGGAGGGGAAACTATGGCTACACCTTC.

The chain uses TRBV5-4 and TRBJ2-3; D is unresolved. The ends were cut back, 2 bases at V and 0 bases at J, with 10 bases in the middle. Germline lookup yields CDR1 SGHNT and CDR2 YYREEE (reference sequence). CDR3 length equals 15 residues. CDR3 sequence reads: CASSFWTGSTDTQYF. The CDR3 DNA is TGTGCCAGCAGCTTCTGGACGGGCAGCACAGATACGCAGTATTTT.

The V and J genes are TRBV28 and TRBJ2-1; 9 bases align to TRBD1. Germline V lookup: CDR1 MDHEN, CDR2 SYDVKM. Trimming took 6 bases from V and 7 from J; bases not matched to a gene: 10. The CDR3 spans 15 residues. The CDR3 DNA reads TGTGCCAGCAGATCCCCCGGGACAGGGCTTAATGAGCAGTTCTTC. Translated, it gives CASRSPGTGLNEQFF.

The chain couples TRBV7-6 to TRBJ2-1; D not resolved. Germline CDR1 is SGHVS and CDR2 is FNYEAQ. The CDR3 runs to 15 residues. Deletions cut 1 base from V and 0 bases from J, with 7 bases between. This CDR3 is CASSLVAYSYNEQFF. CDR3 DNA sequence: TGTGCCAGCAGCTTAGTAGCATACTCCTACAATGAGCAGTTCTTC.

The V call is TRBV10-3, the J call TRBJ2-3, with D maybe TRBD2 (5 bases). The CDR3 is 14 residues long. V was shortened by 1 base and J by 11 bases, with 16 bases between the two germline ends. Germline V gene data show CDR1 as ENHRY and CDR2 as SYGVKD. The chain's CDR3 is CAISELVGEYGQYF. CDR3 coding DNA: TGTGCCATCAGTGAGTTGGTCGGGGAGTACGGGCAGTATTTT.

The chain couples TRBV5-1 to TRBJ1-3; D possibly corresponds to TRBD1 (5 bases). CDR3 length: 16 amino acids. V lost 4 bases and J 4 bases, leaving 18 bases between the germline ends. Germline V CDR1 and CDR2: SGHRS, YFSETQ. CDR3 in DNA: TGCGCCAGCAGCCCGAGCCGGGGGTTTAGGGGAAACACCATATATTTT. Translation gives CASSPSRGFRGNTIYF.

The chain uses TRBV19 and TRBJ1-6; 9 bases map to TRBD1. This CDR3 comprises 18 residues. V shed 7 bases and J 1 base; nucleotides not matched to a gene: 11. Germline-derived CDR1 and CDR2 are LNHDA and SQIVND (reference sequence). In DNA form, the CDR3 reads TGTGCCAGTAATTACGCCGGGACAGGGAGGTCCTATAATTCACCCCTCCACTTT. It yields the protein CASNYAGTGRSYNSPLHF.

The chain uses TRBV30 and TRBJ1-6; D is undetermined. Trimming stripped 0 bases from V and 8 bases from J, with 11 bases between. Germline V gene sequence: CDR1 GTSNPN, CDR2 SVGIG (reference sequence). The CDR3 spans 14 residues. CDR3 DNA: TGTGCCTGGAGTGTACGTGTAGAGGATTCACCCCTCCACTTT. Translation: CAWSVRVEDSPLHF.

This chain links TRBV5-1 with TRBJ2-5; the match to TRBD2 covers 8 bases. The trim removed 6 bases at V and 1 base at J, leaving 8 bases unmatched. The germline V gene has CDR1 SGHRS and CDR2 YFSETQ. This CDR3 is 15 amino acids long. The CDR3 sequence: CASTPGGGGQETQYF. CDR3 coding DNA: TGCGCCAGCACCCCGGGGGGGGGTGGCCAAGAGACCCAGTACTTC. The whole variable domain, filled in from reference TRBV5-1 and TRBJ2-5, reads KAGVTQTPRYLIKTRGQQVTLSCSPISGHRSVSWYQQTPGQGLQFLFEYFSETQRNKGNFPGRFSGRQFSNSRSEMNVSTLELGDSALYLCASTPGGGGQETQYFGPGTRLLVL.

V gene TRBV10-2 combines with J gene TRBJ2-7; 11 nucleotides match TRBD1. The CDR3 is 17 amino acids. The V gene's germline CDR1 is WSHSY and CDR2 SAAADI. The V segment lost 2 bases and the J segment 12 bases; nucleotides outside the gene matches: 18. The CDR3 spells CASSEEDRGPSVVETYF. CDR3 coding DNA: TGCGCCAGCAGTGAGGAGGACAGGGGGCCTTCAGTCGTGGAGACGTACTTC.

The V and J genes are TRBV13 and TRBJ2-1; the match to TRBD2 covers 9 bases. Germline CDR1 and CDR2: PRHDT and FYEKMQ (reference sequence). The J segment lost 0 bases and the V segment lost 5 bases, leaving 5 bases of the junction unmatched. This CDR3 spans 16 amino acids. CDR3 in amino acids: CASSPYSGSSYNEQFF. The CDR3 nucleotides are TGTGCCAGCAGCCCGTATAGCGGGAGCTCCTACAATGAGCAGTTCTTC. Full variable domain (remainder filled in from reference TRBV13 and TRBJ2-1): AAGVIQSPRHLIKEKRETATLKCYPIPRHDTVYWYQQGPGQDPQFLISFYEKMQSDKGSIPDRFSAQQFSDYHSELNMSSLELGDSALYFCASSPYSGSSYNEQFFGPGTRLTVL.

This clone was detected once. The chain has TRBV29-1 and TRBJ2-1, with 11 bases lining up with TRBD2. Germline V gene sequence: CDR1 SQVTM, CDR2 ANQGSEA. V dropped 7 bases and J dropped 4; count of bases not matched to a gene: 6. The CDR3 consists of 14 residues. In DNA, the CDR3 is TGCAGCGGGAAAAGACTAGCGGGATACAATGAGCAGTTCTTC. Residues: CSGKRLAGYNEQFF.

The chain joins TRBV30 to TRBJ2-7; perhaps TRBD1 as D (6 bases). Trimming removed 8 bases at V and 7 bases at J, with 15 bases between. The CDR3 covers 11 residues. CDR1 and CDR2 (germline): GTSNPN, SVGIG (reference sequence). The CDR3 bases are TGTGCCGCCGCGCCAGGGGAAGAGCAGTACTTC. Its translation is CAAAPGEEQYF.

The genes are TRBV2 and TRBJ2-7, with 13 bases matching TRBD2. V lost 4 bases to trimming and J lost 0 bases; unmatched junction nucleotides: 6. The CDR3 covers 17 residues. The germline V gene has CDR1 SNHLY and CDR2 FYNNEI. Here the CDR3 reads CASSVGLAGYSSYEQYF. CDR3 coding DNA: TGTGCCAGCAGTGTGGGACTAGCGGGATATAGCTCCTACGAGCAGTACTTC. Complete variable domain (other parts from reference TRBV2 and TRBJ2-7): EPEVTQTPSHQVTQMGQEVILRCVPISNHLYFYWYRQILGQKVEFLVSFYNNEISEKSEIFDDQFSVERPDGSNFTLKIRSTKLEDSAMYFCASSVGLAGYSSYEQYFGPGTRLTVT.

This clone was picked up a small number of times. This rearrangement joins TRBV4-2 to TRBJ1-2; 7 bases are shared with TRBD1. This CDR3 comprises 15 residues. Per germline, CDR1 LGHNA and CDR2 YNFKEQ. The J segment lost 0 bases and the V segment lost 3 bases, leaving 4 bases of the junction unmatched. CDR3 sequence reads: CASSQSDRTNYGYTF. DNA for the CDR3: TGTGCCAGCAGCCAGTCGGACAGGACTAACTATGGCTACACCTTC.

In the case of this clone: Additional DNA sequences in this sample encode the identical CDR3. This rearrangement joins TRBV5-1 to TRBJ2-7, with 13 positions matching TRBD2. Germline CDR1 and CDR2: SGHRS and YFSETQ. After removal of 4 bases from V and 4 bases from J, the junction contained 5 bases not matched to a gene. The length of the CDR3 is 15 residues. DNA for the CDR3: TGCGCCAGCAGCCGAGGGACTAGCGGGACATACGAGCAGTACTTC. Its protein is CASSRGTSGTYEQYF.